The 28 T cell receptor beta chains below were found in one sample sequenced in a study of blood T cell repertoires in COVID-19. The assay was immunoSEQ multiplex PCR, and TCRdb's table has in-frame clones only and misses some. In the table there are about 340,000 clones, about 88% of which are singletons. Sequencing was performed on peripheral blood. The source is a woman aged 65 to 85 with COVID-19, enrolled during active disease.

This clone was recorded many times. The chain joins TRBV20-1 to TRBJ1-1, with unresolved D. Germline CDR1 is DFQATT and CDR2 is SNEGSKA (reference sequence). Trimming stripped 3 bases from V and 0 bases from J, with 5 bases between. The CDR3 runs to 12 residues. Here the CDR3 reads CSASHMNTEAFF. CDR3 in DNA: TGCAGTGCTAGTCACATGAACACTGAAGCTTTCTTT.

The chain links TRBV29-1 to TRBJ1-1, with TRBD1 matching 7 bases. The CDR3 is 13 residues long. V dropped 6 bases and J dropped 4; count of bases not matched to a gene: 8. Germline lookup yields CDR1 SQVTM and CDR2 ANQGSEA. The CDR3: CSVLDRVATEAFF. In DNA, the CDR3 is TGCAGCGTGCTCGACAGGGTCGCCACTGAAGCTTTCTTT.

This clone was observed a handful of times. The chain uses TRBV19 and TRBJ2-1, with 9 positions matching TRBD1. The trim removed 5 bases at V and 6 bases at J, leaving 8 bases unmatched. Per germline, CDR1 LNHDA and CDR2 SQIVND (reference sequence). The CDR3 loop spans 15 amino acids. CDR3: CASSSTGGRVNEQFF. DNA for the CDR3: TGTGCCAGTAGTTCAACAGGGGGCAGGGTCAATGAGCAGTTCTTC. Full variable domain (missing parts from reference TRBV19 and TRBJ2-1): DGGITQSPKYLFRKEGQNVTLSCEQNLNHDAMYWYRQDPGQGLRLIYYSQIVNDFQKGDIAEGYSVSREKKESFPLTVTSAQKNPTAFYLCASSSTGGRVNEQFFGPGTRLTVL.

The chain uses TRBV5-6 and TRBJ2-7, with 7 positions matching TRBD1. The CDR3 is 14 residues long. V trimming: 3 bases; J trimming: 5 bases; junction bases outside the gene matches: 8. Germline V lookup: CDR1 SGHDT, CDR2 YYEEEE. Written as DNA, the CDR3 is TGTGCCAGCAGCTGGGATCTAAGGGGGCACGAGCAGTACTTC. It is translated as CASSWDLRGHEQYF. The full variable domain, with the rest looked up from reference TRBV5-6 and TRBJ2-7, is DAGVTQSPTHLIKTRGQQVTLRCSPKSGHDTVSWYQQALGQGPQFIFQYYEEEERQRGNFPDRFSGHQFPNYSSELNVNALLLGDSALYLCASSWDLRGHEQYFGPGTRLTVT.

V and J are TRBV15 and TRBJ2-1; tentatively, D is TRBD1 (5 bases). V lost 0 bases and J 6 bases, leaving 9 bases between the germline ends. The germline V gene encodes CDR1 LNHNV and CDR2 YYDKDF (reference sequence). The CDR3 extends over 14 amino acids. The CDR3 DNA is TGTGCCACCAGCAGAGATAGGCAGGGCAATGAGCAGTTCTTC. It codes for CATSRDRQGNEQFF. Supplemented by reference TRBV15 and TRBJ2-1, the full variable domain reads DAMVIQNPRYQVTQFGKPVTLSCSQTLNHNVMYWYQQKSSQAPKLLFHYYDKDFNNEADTPDNFQSRRPNTSFCFLDIRSPGLGDTAMYLCATSRDRQGNEQFFGPGTRLTVL.

Remarks on this clone: Other nucleotide sequences from this sample produce the same CDR3. V usage is TRBV7-2 and J usage is TRBJ1-5; 11 bases agree with TRBD1. The CDR3 has 14 amino acids. Germline CDR1 and CDR2: SGHTA and FQGNSA. V was pared by 5 bases and J by 6 bases, with 3 bases of the junction left unmatched. This CDR3 is CASSPGTGGQPQHF. CDR3 nucleotides: TGTGCCAGCAGCCCCGGGACAGGGGGTCAGCCCCAGCATTTT.

This chain connects TRBV18 to TRBJ1-2; D perhaps matches TRBD1 (6 bases). The ends were cut back, 3 bases at V and 4 bases at J, with 24 bases in the middle. Germline CDR1 KGHSH, CDR2 LQKENI. The CDR3 sequence is 18 residues long. CDR3 bases: TGTGCCAGCTCACCGGCGGGGGCGACCCTAGTATGGGGCTATGGCTACACCTTC. This codes for CASSPAGATLVWGYGYTF.

The V call is TRBV15, the J call TRBJ1-4; maybe TRBD1 (6 bases). Germline V gene sequence: CDR1 LNHNV, CDR2 YYDKDF (reference sequence). This CDR3 comprises 15 residues. V lost 0 bases, J lost 4 bases, and 9 bases lay in between. This CDR3 is CATSREDRSNEKLFF. CDR3 DNA: TGTGCCACCAGCAGAGAAGACAGGAGTAATGAAAAACTGTTTTTT.

The gene calls are TRBV7-8 and TRBJ2-7, with 7 nucleotides matching TRBD1. CDR3 size: 13 residues. J gave up 2 bases and V 7 bases, and 5 bases lay outside the gene matches. Per germline, CDR1 SGHVS and CDR2 FQNEAQ. The CDR3, as DNA: TGTGCCAGCATCGACAGGGACGCCTACGAGCAGTACTTC. Its protein is CASIDRDAYEQYF.

V is TRBV7-3 and J is TRBJ1-1, with unresolved D. Trimming removed 2 bases at V and 4 bases at J, with 5 bases between. Germline values: CDR1 SGHTA, CDR2 FQGTGA. The CDR3 is made up of 12 amino acids. Here the CDR3 DNA reads TGTGCCAGCAGCTTAGGGAGCACTGAAGCTTTCTTT. Translating gives CASSLGSTEAFF.

The V gene is TRBV5-1, the J gene TRBJ1-1; maybe TRBD1 (6 bases). The CDR3 length is 14 residues. Germline lookup yields CDR1 SGHRS and CDR2 YFSETQ. V lost 1 base and J lost 3, with 10 bases in between. CDR3 in DNA: TGCGCCAGCAGCTTGCAGGGGTCTGACACTGAAGCTTTCTTT. Protein product: CASSLQGSDTEAFF.

The CDR3 reads CASSSSGSGQETQYF. Written as DNA, the CDR3 is TGTGCCAGCAGCAGCTCAGGCAGTGGGCAAGAGACCCAGTACTTC. This chain connects TRBV9 to TRBJ2-5, with D unresolved. Germline V gene lookup returns CDR1 SGDLS and CDR2 YYNGEE. The CDR3 has 15 residues. The ends were cut back, 4 bases at V and 2 bases at J, with 15 bases in the middle.

The rearrangement uses TRBV6-5 and TRBJ1-2; weak D call: TRBD1 (6 bases). The CDR3 sequence is 14 residues long. Germline-derived CDR1 and CDR2 are MNHEY and SVGAGI. The V and J ends lost 2 bases and 8 bases respectively, with 15 bases between them. CDR3 sequence: CASSYTGTPRGYTF. The CDR3 DNA reads TGTGCCAGCAGTTACACCGGGACACCTAGGGGCTACACCTTC.

The chain is built from TRBV27 and TRBJ2-1, with TRBD1 matching over 11 bases. This CDR3 contains 13 residues. The V segment lost 6 bases and the J segment 7 bases; nucleotides outside the gene matches: 2. Per the germline V gene, CDR1 is MNHEY and CDR2 is SMNVEV (reference sequence). The CDR3 region has the DNA TGTGCCAGCAGCGGGGACAGGGGGAATGAGCAGTTCTTC. This codes for CASSGDRGNEQFF.

This chain connects TRBV3-1 (or the pseudogene TRBV3-2) to TRBJ1-1, with a possible D match to TRBD1 (5 bases). Germline assignment: CDR1 LGHDT and CDR2 YNNKEL (reference sequence). The CDR3 is 13 amino acids. The germline V and J ends were trimmed by 1 base and 11 bases, with 14 bases remaining between them. The CDR3 here is CASSQGQGGWAFF. Here the CDR3 DNA reads TGTGCCAGCAGCCAAGGTCAGGGAGGTTGGGCTTTCTTT.

The chain has TRBV5-1 and TRBJ1-5, with TRBD1 matching over 7 bases. CDR3 length equals 15 residues. From germline, CDR1 is SGHRS and CDR2 YFSETQ. With 0 bases clipped from V and 2 bases from J, the junction kept 2 bases outside the gene matches. CDR3: CASSLEGAGNQPQHF. The CDR3 DNA reads TGCGCCAGCAGCTTGGAGGGGGCAGGCAATCAGCCCCAGCATTTT. The full variable domain, completed using reference TRBV5-1 and TRBJ1-5, is KAGVTQTPRYLIKTRGQQVTLSCSPISGHRSVSWYQQTPGQGLQFLFEYFSETQRNKGNFPGRFSGRQFSNSRSEMNVSTLELGDSALYLCASSLEGAGNQPQHFGDGTRLSIL.

The rearrangement uses TRBV9 and TRBJ2-5; 10 bases match TRBD2. CDR3 length equals 17 residues. Germline V gene data show CDR1 as SGDLS and CDR2 as YYNGEE. The V segment lost 7 bases and the J segment 1 base; nucleotides outside the gene matches: 13. The CDR3 DNA is TGTGCCAGCTGGGGGCCCCAAGCGGGGGGGTTCCAAGAGACCCAGTACTTC. Protein sequence: CASWGPQAGGFQETQYF.

The chain carries TRBV5-1 and TRBJ1-1; D unresolved. The germline CDR1 and CDR2 sequences are SGHRS and YFSETQ. Trimming shortened V by 0 bases and J by 7 bases, and 19 bases separated the two germline ends. The CDR3 loop spans 16 amino acids. As DNA, the CDR3 is TGCGCCAGCAGCTTGGCCGTTTCCCAGATTCCCAATGAAGCTTTCTTT. This sequence encodes CASSLAVSQIPNEAFF.

The chain recombines TRBV15 with TRBJ1-4; 7 nucleotides match TRBD1. V shed 4 bases, J shed 8 bases, and the junction held 13 bases outside the gene matches. This CDR3 spans 16 amino acids. Germline CDR1 is LNHNV and CDR2 is YYDKDF (reference sequence). CDR3 sequence: CATSNTKTGLGEKLFF. The CDR3 nucleotides are TGTGCCACCAGCAATACTAAGACAGGGCTAGGAGAAAAACTGTTTTTT.

This chain links TRBV7-9 with TRBJ1-2; 9 bases align to TRBD1. The trim removed 4 bases at V and 1 base at J, leaving 4 bases unmatched. Germline CDR1 and CDR2: SEHNR and FQNEAQ (reference sequence). The CDR3 extends over 15 amino acids. Written as DNA, the CDR3 is TGTGCCAGCAGCTCGGGACAGGGATTTAACTATGGCTACACCTTC. This encodes CASSSGQGFNYGYTF.

DNA for the CDR3: TGCGCCAGCAGCCCTCGACTAGCGGGGGCCTTTTTCACAGATACGCAGTATTTT. Its protein is CASSPRLAGAFFTDTQYF. The chain has TRBV4-3 and TRBJ2-3, with 12 positions matching TRBD2. V shed 4 bases and J 2 bases; nucleotides not matched to a gene: 10. This CDR3 has 18 residues. Germline CDR1 reads LGHNA; CDR2 reads YSLEER.

The CDR3 reads CASSLGGQGWGQPQHF. CDR3 bases: TGTGCCAGCAGCTTAGGGGGACAGGGCTGGGGTCAGCCCCAGCATTTT. The chain uses TRBV11-2 and TRBJ1-5, with 9 bases aligning to TRBD1. CDR1 is SGHAT and CDR2 is FQNNGV in the germline V gene. The length of the CDR3 is 16 residues. J gave up 6 bases and V 1 base, and 7 bases lay outside the gene matches. The full variable domain, rest sourced from reference TRBV11-2 and TRBJ1-5, is EAGVAQSPRYKIIEKRQSVAFWCNPISGHATLYWYQQILGQGPKLLIQFQNNGVVDDSQLPKDRFSAERLKGVDSTLKIQPAKLEDSAVYLCASSLGGQGWGQPQHFGDGTRLSIL.

The V gene is TRBV9, the J gene TRBJ2-7, with D possibly being TRBD2 (6 bases). This CDR3 region has 14 residues. Germline CDR1 and CDR2: SGDLS and YYNGEE. Between the trimmed V and J ends, which lost 4 bases and 5 bases, there was a span of 16 bases. Written as DNA, the CDR3 is TGTGCCAGCAGCATATCCCACGGCGGGGACGAGCAGTACTTC. Its protein product is CASSISHGGDEQYF. Based on the CDR3 plus reference TRBV9 and TRBJ2-7, the full variable domain is DSGVTQTPKHLITATGQRVTLRCSPRSGDLSVYWYQQSLDQGLQFLIQYYNGEERAKGNILERFSAQQFPDLHSELNLSSLELGDSALYFCASSISHGGDEQYFGPGTRLTVT.

The chain joins TRBV28 to TRBJ1-4; D gene unclear. CDR3 length: 14 amino acids. Germline CDR1 is MDHEN and CDR2 is SYDVKM. V was cut by 5 bases and J by 0 bases, with 7 bases left in between. This CDR3 reads CASSPIATNEKLFF. The CDR3 region has the DNA TGTGCCAGCAGTCCCATTGCAACTAATGAAAAACTGTTTTTT.

The chain uses TRBV19 and TRBJ2-3; D might be TRBD1 (6 bases). Germline V gene sequence: CDR1 LNHDA, CDR2 SQIVND (reference sequence). The V and J ends lost 3 bases and 0 bases respectively, with 13 bases between them. There are 16 residues in the CDR3. CDR3 amino acids: CASSIQGITSTDTQYF. Here the CDR3 DNA reads TGTGCCAGTAGTATTCAGGGGATTACTAGCACAGATACGCAGTATTTT.

J is TRBJ2-3 and V is TRBV5-8; tentatively, D is TRBD2 (5 bases). Germline V CDR1 and CDR2: SGHTS, YDEGEE. The CDR3 is made up of 16 amino acids. Trimming removed 0 bases at V and 4 bases at J, with 15 bases between. CDR3 protein: CASSLDQLGAADTQYF. In nucleotides, the CDR3 is TGTGCCAGCAGCTTGGACCAACTAGGAGCAGCAGATACGCAGTATTTT.

CDR3 residues: CSVEKDSFAFF. CDR3 DNA sequence: TGCAGCGTTGAAAAGGACAGCTTTGCTTTCTTT. The J gene is TRBJ1-1, the V gene TRBV29-1, with D tentatively TRBD1 (6 bases). Germline CDR1 SQVTM, CDR2 ANQGSEA. Trimming took off 2 bases at V and 11 bases at J, with 12 bases between the two ends. The CDR3 contains 11 residues.

This chain uses TRBV28 with TRBJ1-1; D is perhaps TRBD1 (5 bases). The germline V gene has CDR1 MDHEN and CDR2 SYDVKM. Trimming stripped 3 bases from V and 1 base from J, with 12 bases between. This CDR3 comprises 15 residues. The CDR3 is CASSFVSGRNTEAFF. Written as DNA, the CDR3 is TGTGCCAGCAGTTTTGTATCAGGGCGGAACACTGAAGCTTTCTTT.